This T cell receptor (beta chain) was identified in a study of T cell responses to AZD1222 COVID-19 vaccine. Profiling relied on immunoSEQ multiplex PCR, and the TCRdb table lists in-frame clones only, not all of them. The sample contains tens of thousands of clones, roughly 90% of which appear only once. Germline loops: CDR1 SNHLY, CDR2 FYNNEI. The CDR3 is made up of 12 amino acids. V dropped 6 bases and J dropped 0 bases, with 6 bases sitting between them. Pooling of second doses given at about 4 or about 12 weeks was done. The chain couples TRBV2 to TRBJ2-7, with D unresolved. Sample: peripheral blood, taken 28 days after the second AZD1222 dose. This clonotype was obtained from an adult who received the AZD1222 COVID-19 vaccine. CDR3 region: CASSSSSYEQYF. CDR3 sequence (DNA): TGTGCCAGCAGCTCTAGCTCCTACGAGCAGTACTTC.